Listed here are 19 T cell receptor beta chains from one sample, sequenced in a study of shared clonotypes between healthy human individuals. Here immunoSEQ multiplex PCR was the method, and the copy in TCRdb shows in-frame clones only, minus some. The profile shows about 1 million clones, about 75% of them singletons. Sequencing input: memory CD4+ T cells sorted from blood. Subset denoted: CD45RA-negative fraction. The source of these receptors is a man younger than 35 in good health.

In its sample, this clone was seen a few times. J is TRBJ1-5 and V is TRBV25-1; possibly TRBD1 for D (6 bases). V dropped 2 bases and J dropped 2 bases, with 10 bases sitting between them. The CDR3 totals 15 residues. CDR1 is MGHDK, CDR2 SYGVNS, per germline. CDR3 amino acids: CASSERGAGNQPQHF. For the CDR3, the DNA is TGTGCCAGCAGTGAACGGGGGGCGGGCAATCAGCCCCAGCATTTT.

The CDR3 region has the DNA TGTGCCAGCAGCTTGGGAGCATTATCGGGGGATCAGCCCCAGCATTTT. Translating gives CASSLGALSGDQPQHF. V and J are TRBV5-5 and TRBJ1-5, with D possibly TRBD1 on 5 matching bases. The length of the CDR3 is 16 residues. Germline V gives CDR1 SGHKS, CDR2 YYEKEE (reference sequence). Trimming took off 0 bases at V and 5 bases at J, with 15 bases between the two ends.

This chain uses TRBV5-4 with TRBJ2-2; 8 bases map to TRBD2. The CDR3 loop spans 16 amino acids. Per the germline V gene, CDR1 is SGHNT and CDR2 is YYREEE (reference sequence). The V gene end was trimmed by 1 base and the J gene end by 3 bases; junction bases not matched to a gene: 5. The CDR3 DNA is TGTGCCAGCAGCTTGCGGACCGGGAGGGACACCGGGGAGCTGTTTTTT. Translating gives CASSLRTGRDTGELFF.

The chain carries TRBV4-1 and TRBJ2-3; D gene ambiguous. Trimming pared 1 base from V and 4 bases from J, leaving 9 bases between. The CDR3 has 14 residues. Germline assignment: CDR1 MGHRA and CDR2 YSYEKL. CDR3 bases: TGCGCCAGCAGCCAAGTGGAGTTTGCAGATACGCAGTATTTT. Encoded protein: CASSQVEFADTQYF.

Details on this clone: Other DNA sequences in the sample encode the same CDR3. The gene calls are TRBV9 and TRBJ2-1; a weak D match, TRBD1 (6 bases). Germline lookup yields CDR1 SGDLS and CDR2 YYNGEE. Trimming removed 0 bases from V and 1 base from J, with 8 bases in between. The CDR3 totals 15 residues. The CDR3 coding sequence is TGTGCCAGCAGCGTAGAAGGGGGTTCCTACAATGAGCAGTTCTTC. It encodes CASSVEGGSYNEQFF.

This chain uses TRBV6-5 with TRBJ1-3; tentatively, D is TRBD1 (6 bases). Per germline, CDR1 MNHEY and CDR2 SVGAGI. This CDR3 comprises 15 residues. With 2 bases removed from V and 0 bases from J, the gap between germline ends came to 8 bases. Here the CDR3 reads CASSYRGSSGNTIYF. The CDR3 DNA sequence: TGTGCCAGCAGTTACAGGGGGAGCTCTGGAAACACCATATATTTT.

The chain joins TRBV5-6 to TRBJ1-1; D perhaps matches TRBD1 (6 bases). CDR3 length: 13 residues. The germline gives CDR1 SGHDT, CDR2 YYEEEE. V was shortened by 0 bases and J by 6 bases, with 9 bases between the two germline ends. The CDR3 DNA sequence: TGTGCCAGCAGCTTGGCCCGACAGGCTGAAGCTTTCTTT. Residues: CASSLARQAEAFF.

The rearrangement links TRBV28 to TRBJ1-2, with D tentatively TRBD1 (5 bases). Germline loops: CDR1 MDHEN, CDR2 SYDVKM. The ends were cut back, 2 bases at V and 6 bases at J, with 19 bases in the middle. The CDR3 is made up of 16 amino acids. CDR3 protein: CASSLPTGTQVDGYTF. In DNA form, the CDR3 reads TGTGCCAGCAGTTTACCCACCGGGACGCAGGTGGATGGCTACACCTTC.

This clone was seen only once. The chain is built from TRBV6-5 and TRBJ2-7, with 8 bases matching TRBD1. The CDR3 has 15 amino acids. Germline loops: CDR1 MNHEY, CDR2 SVGAGI. J gave up 6 bases and V 5 bases, and 12 bases lay outside the gene matches. The CDR3 sequence is CASSPGTGRVGEQYF. The CDR3 nucleotides read TGTGCCAGCAGTCCCGGGACAGGAAGGGTGGGCGAGCAGTACTTC.

A word on this clone: Within the sample, other DNA sequences also encode this same CDR3. CDR3 amino acids: CASSLSQGNYGYTF. The CDR3 coding sequence is TGTGCCAGCAGCTTGAGTCAGGGGAACTATGGCTACACCTTC. The rearrangement joins TRBV5-4 to TRBJ1-2; a possible D gene is TRBD1 (6 bases). CDR1 is SGHNT, CDR2 YYREEE, per germline (reference sequence). V was trimmed by 1 base and J by 2 bases, leaving 9 bases between them. The CDR3 runs to 14 residues.

The rearrangement uses TRBV2 and TRBJ2-7; D gene uncertain. V shed 6 bases and J shed 7 bases, with 13 bases lying between them. The CDR3 runs to 12 residues. Per germline, CDR1 SNHLY and CDR2 FYNNEI. This CDR3 reads CASSPSPREQYF. For the CDR3, the DNA is TGTGCCAGCAGCCCATCCCCCAGGGAGCAGTACTTC. Full variable domain (remainder filled in from reference TRBV2 and TRBJ2-7): EPEVTQTPSHQVTQMGQEVILRCVPISNHLYFYWYRQILGQKVEFLVSFYNNEISEKSEIFDDQFSVERPDGSNFTLKIRSTKLEDSAMYFCASSPSPREQYFGPGTRLTVT.

The chain couples TRBV10-3 to TRBJ2-2, with TRBD1 as a possible D gene (6 bases). V was clipped by 5 bases and J by 2 bases, with 9 bases between them. CDR3 length: 14 residues. Germline V lookup: CDR1 ENHRY, CDR2 SYGVKD. The CDR3 DNA reads as TGTGCCATCAGTCCGGGACACAACACCGGGGAGCTGTTTTTT. This gives the protein CAISPGHNTGELFF.

The chain employs TRBV12-5 and TRBJ1-1, with a possible D match to TRBD1 (5 bases). Germline values: CDR1 LGHNT, CDR2 FRNRAP. The CDR3 spans 15 residues. V was cut by 2 bases and J by 6 bases, with 16 bases left in between. The CDR3 DNA reads TGTGCTAGTGGTTTGTATCCCTCCGGGGGGTCTGAAGCTTTCTTT. Its translation: CASGLYPSGGSEAFF. Full variable domain (remainder filled in from reference TRBV12-5 and TRBJ1-1): DARVTQTPRHKVTEMGQEVTMRCQPILGHNTVFWYRQTMMQGLELLAYFRNRAPLDDSGMPKDRFSAEMPDATLATLKIQPSEPRDSAVYFCASGLYPSGGSEAFFGQGTRLTVV.

V and J are TRBV11-3 and TRBJ2-7; 12 nucleotides match TRBD1. The junction had 7 bases not matched to a gene; V was cut back by 6 bases and J by 7 bases. The CDR3 runs to 14 residues. The germline gives CDR1 SGHNT, CDR2 YENEEA. CDR3 region: CASSLGQGAGEQYF. In DNA form, the CDR3 reads TGTGCCAGCAGTTTGGGACAGGGGGCAGGAGAGCAGTACTTC.

This chain links TRBV27 with TRBJ2-1, with 7 bases matching TRBD2. Losses at the gene ends were 5 bases for V and 0 bases for J; bases not matched to a gene: 10. The CDR3 has 17 residues. Germline V lookup: CDR1 MNHEY, CDR2 SMNVEV (reference sequence). The DNA of the CDR3 is TGTGCCAGCAGTCCTACCCTCGGGGGGAGCTCCTACAATGAGCAGTTCTTC. It yields the protein CASSPTLGGSSYNEQFF.

A note on this clone: With a far larger clone one base away, a read error is the likely cause. The same CDR3 also results from other DNA sequences found in this sample. The chain uses TRBV7-2 and TRBJ1-5; 8 bases agree with TRBD1. The CDR3 runs 14 residues. The trim removed 3 bases at V and 2 bases at J, leaving 0 bases unmatched. From germline, CDR1 is SGHTA and CDR2 FQGNSA. CDR3 sequence (DNA): TGTGCCAGCAGCTTGGGACAGGGCAATCAGCCCCAGCATTTT. It specifies CASSLGQGNQPQHF.

The rearrangement uses TRBV6-4 and TRBJ1-2; D is unresolved. Trimming left V 10 bases short and J 4 bases short, with 22 bases between. Looked up from germline, CDR1 is MRHNA and CDR2 is SNTAGT. The CDR3 is 15 residues long. The CDR3 nucleotides are TGTGCCACCCCCGCCTCCAGCTGGTCTACCTATGGCTACACCTTC. It yields the protein CATPASSWSTYGYTF.

This chain connects TRBV28 to TRBJ2-1; D call uncertain. Trimming stripped 4 bases from V and 4 bases from J, with 11 bases between. The germline CDR1 and CDR2 sequences are MDHEN and SYDVKM. CDR3 length equals 14 residues. CDR3: CASSSQNSYNEQFF. The CDR3 bases are TGTGCCAGCAGTTCCCAAAACAGTTACAATGAGCAGTTCTTC.

The chain joins TRBV5-4 to TRBJ1-2; possible D gene TRBD1, 6 bases. This CDR3 is 13 amino acids long. Germline-derived CDR1 and CDR2 are SGHNT and YYREEE (reference sequence). V was pared by 2 bases and J by 6 bases, with 11 bases between. CDR3 nucleotide sequence: TGTGCCAGCAGCTTCCGGCCAGGGGATGGCTACACCTTC. This encodes CASSFRPGDGYTF.